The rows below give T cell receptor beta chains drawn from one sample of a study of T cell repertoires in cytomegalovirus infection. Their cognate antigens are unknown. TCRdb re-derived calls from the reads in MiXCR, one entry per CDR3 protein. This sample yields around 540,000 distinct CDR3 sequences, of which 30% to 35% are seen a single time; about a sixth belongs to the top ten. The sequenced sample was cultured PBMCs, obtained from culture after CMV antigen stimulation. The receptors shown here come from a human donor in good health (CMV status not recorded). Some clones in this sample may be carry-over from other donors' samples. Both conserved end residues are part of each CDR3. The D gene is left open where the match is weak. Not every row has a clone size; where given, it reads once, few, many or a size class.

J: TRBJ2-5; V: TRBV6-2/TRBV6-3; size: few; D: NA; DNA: TGTGCCAGCAGTCCTCCCGGGGCAGCTCAAGAGACCCAGTACTTC; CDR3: CASSPPGAAQETQYF
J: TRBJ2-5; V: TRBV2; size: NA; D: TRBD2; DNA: TGTGCCAGCAGTGGGAGGGGACTAAAAGAGACCCAGTACTTC; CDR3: CASSGRGLKETQYF
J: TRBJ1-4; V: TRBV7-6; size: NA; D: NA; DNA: TGTGCCAGCAGCCAGGGGTCCATGGAAAAACTGTTTTTT; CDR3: CASSQGSMEKLFF
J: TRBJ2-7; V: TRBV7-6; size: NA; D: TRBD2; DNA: TGTGCCAGCAGCTTACGACTAGCGGGAGACTACGAGCAGTACTTC; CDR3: CASSLRLAGDYEQYF
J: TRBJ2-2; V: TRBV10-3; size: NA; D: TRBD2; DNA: TGTGCCATCAGTGAGCGGGCCCCTAGCGGAACGAACACCGGGGAGCTGTTTTTT; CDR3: CAISERAPSGTNTGELFF
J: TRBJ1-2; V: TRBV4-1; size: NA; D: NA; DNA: TGCGCCAGCAGCCAGAGTCGGGGCTACACCTTC; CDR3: CASSQSRGYTF
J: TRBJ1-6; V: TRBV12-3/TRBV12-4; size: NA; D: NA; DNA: TGTGCCAGCAGTATTGGTTTCCCCTATTCACCCCTCCACTTT; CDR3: CASSIGFPYSPLHF
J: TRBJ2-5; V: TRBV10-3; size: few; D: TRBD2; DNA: TGTGCCATCAGTGCGGGAGGGGAAGAGACCCAGTACTTC; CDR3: CAISAGGEETQYF
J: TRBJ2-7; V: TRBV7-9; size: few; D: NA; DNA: TGTGCCAGCAGCACAAGGGACGGAAGCTCCTACGAGCAGTACTTC; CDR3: CASSTRDGSSYEQYF
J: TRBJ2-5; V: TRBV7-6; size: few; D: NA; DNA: TGTGCCAGCAGCTTAGATGACTTTCAAGAGACCCAGTACTTC; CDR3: CASSLDDFQETQYF
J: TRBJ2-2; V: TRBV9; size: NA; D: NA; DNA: TGTGCCAGCAGCCCCTCCACCGAGGAGCTGTTTTTT; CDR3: CASSPSTEELFF
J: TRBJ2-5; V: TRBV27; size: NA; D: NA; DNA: TGTGCCAGCAGTTTATATGGGCGGCAAGAGACCCAGTACTTC; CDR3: CASSLYGRQETQYF
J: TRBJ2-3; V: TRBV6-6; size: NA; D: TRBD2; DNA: TGTGCCAGCAGTTACTGGGGGGGGAGCACAGATACGCAGTATTTT; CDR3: CASSYWGGSTDTQYF
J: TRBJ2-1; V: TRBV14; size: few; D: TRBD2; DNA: TGTGCCAGCAGCCCCAGACCCGGACTAGCGGGAGGGATGGAGCAGTTCTTC; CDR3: CASSPRPGLAGGMEQFF
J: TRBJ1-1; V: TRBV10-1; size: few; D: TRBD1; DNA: TGCGCCAGCAGTACAGGGGGGGTGAACACTGAAGCTTTCTTT; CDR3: CASSTGGVNTEAFF
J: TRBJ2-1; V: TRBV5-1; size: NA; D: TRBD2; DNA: TGCGCCAGCACCCCGGGACTAGCGACGCCAAGCTCCTACAATGAGCAGTTCTTC; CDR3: CASTPGLATPSSYNEQFF
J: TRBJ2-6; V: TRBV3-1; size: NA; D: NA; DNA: TGTGCCAGCACCGAGACAGGAAAAGTTGGGGCCAACGTCCTGACTTTC; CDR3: CASTETGKVGANVLTF
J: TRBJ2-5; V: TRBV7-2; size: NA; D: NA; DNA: TGTGCCAGCAGCGCCACTAGGGAAGAGACCCAGTACTTC; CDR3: CASSATREETQYF
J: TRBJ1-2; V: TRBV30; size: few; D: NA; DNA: TGTGCCTGGAGCACGGGGCAGGGGAAGCATGGCTACACCTTC; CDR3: CAWSTGQGKHGYTF
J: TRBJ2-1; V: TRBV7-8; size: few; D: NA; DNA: TGTGCCAGCAGCTTCATGAACCGCGGAGAGCAGTTCTTC; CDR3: CASSFMNRGEQFF
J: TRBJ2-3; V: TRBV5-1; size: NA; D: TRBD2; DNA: TGCGCCAGCAGGACTAGCGGGAGAGATACGCAGTATTTT; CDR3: CASRTSGRDTQYF
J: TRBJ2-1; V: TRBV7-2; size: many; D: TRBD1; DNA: TGTGCCAGCAGCTTAACAGGGGGCGCGGCGGGGGAGCAGTTCTTC; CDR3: CASSLTGGAAGEQFF
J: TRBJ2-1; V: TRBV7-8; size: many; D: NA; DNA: TGTGCCAGCAGCTTAGACAGAGCTACCCCCCAAAATGAGCAGTTCTTC; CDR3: CASSLDRATPQNEQFF
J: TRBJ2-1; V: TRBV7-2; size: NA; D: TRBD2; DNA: TGTGCCAGCAGAAGCGGGACTAGCGGGAGGAATGAGCAGTTCTTC; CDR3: CASRSGTSGRNEQFF
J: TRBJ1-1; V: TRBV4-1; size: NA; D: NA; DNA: TGCGCCAGCAGCCTAAGTCACCAGACTGAAGCTTTCTTT; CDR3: CASSLSHQTEAFF
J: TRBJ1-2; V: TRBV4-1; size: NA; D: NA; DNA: TGCGCCAGCAGCCAAGATGAGGCCAGATCTAGCTATGGCTACACCTTC; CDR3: CASSQDEARSSYGYTF
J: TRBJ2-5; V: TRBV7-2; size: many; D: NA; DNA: TGTGCCAGCAGCTTAGAGGCGGCTAGCGAATATGAGACCCAGTACTTC; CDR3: CASSLEAASEYETQYF
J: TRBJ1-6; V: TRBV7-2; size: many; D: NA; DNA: TGTGCCAGCAGCTTAGGGCCGGGTCGGGAGGCCCTCCACTTT; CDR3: CASSLGPGREALHF
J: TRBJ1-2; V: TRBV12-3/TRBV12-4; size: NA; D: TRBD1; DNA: TGTGCCAGCAGTTACCCACCGGGACAGGGGAATGGCTACACCTTC; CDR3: CASSYPPGQGNGYTF
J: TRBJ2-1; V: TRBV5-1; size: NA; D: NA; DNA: TGCGCCAGCACACGGACAGACTCCTACAATGAGCAGTTCTTC; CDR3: CASTRTDSYNEQFF
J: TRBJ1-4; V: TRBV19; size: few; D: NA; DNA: TGTGCCAACCCGCGCCGGGAACAGGGCAAGAGGGCTAATGAAAAACTGTTTTTT; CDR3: CANPRREQGKRANEKLFF
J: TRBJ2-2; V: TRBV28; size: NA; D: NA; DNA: TGTGCCAGCAGCCTCCGGAGAACCACCGGGGAGCTGTTTTTT; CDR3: CASSLRRTTGELFF